This T cell receptor beta chain was identified during a study of Ad26.COV2.S vaccination and SARS-CoV-2 variants. Across the whole study: Intramuscularly, Ad26.COV2.S was given either once or twice, 56 days apart. Study-wide points: Vaccine and placebo groups showed comparable non-spike TCR breadth.

The CDR3 has 15 residues. Trimming cost V 1 base and J 4 bases, with 13 bases left between them. CDR1 is LGHNA, CDR2 YNFKEQ, per germline. This clone has just one count. Its matching antigen is unknown. Treatment denoted: 15 to 20 received Ad26.COV2.S at low or high dose, single or two shots; 5 received placebo; per-sample allocation not given. On day 63 after the first injection, vaccine and placebo recipients gave samples. Immunization relied on an Ad26 vector, which expressed Wuhan-strain SARS-CoV-2 spike. Method: immunoSEQ multiplex PCR; TCRdb's copy keeps in-frame clones and lacks some. The sample yields about 470,000 clones, 90% seen once.

The J gene is TRBJ1-2, the V gene TRBV4-2, with D maybe TRBD1 (5 bases). The clonotype was recovered from a person between 18 and 65 years old who received the Ad26.COV2.S COVID-19 vaccine or a placebo. The source material was peripheral blood, sampled in a trial of Ad26.COV2.S vaccine versus placebo. The CDR3 DNA is TGTGCCAGCAGCCAAGCCGGGACGGAGACCTATGGCTACACCTTC. Its translation: CASSQAGTETYGYTF.